Below are 13 T cell receptor beta chains sequenced from a single sample in a study of T cells in Graves' hyperthyroidism and ophthalmopathy. From RNA transcripts, TCR beta CDR3 regions were amplified. The study used the HTBI primer set for a first-round RT-PCR of the TCR CDR3. TCRdb re-derived calls from the multiplex PCR reads in MiXCR, one entry per CDR3 protein. The sample contains about 840,000 distinct CDR3 sequences, roughly 40% of which appear only once. The source material was blood. The source of these receptors is a man between 18 and 29 years old with Graves' hyperthyroidism.

This clonotype was picked up a small number of times. This chain uses TRBV9 with TRBJ1-1; TRBD1 might be the D (6 bases). Trimming pared 0 bases from V and 5 bases from J, leaving 11 bases between. Germline CDR1 reads SGDLS; CDR2 reads YYNGEE. The CDR3 length is 14 residues. The CDR3 DNA reads TGTGCCAGCAGCGTAGAGGGGGACCCGACTGAAGCTTTCTTT. Encoded protein: CASSVEGDPTEAFF. The full variable domain, rest sourced from reference TRBV9 and TRBJ1-1, is DSGVTQTPKHLITATGQRVTLRCSPRSGDLSVYWYQQSLDQGLQFLIQYYNGEERAKGNILERFSAQQFPDLHSELNLSSLELGDSALYFCASSVEGDPTEAFFGQGTRLTVV.

This clonotype came up a few times. The V gene is TRBV6-6, the J gene TRBJ1-5; D gene ambiguous. Germline loops: CDR1 MNHNY, CDR2 SVGAGI (reference sequence). V lost 4 bases and J lost 1, with 5 bases in between. CDR3 length: 13 amino acids. The CDR3 loop is CASSFWSNQPQHF. CDR3 DNA: TGTGCCAGCAGTTTCTGGAGCAATCAGCCCCAGCATTTT.

In the case of this clonotype: It may be a read error: a sequence one base away is much more abundant. This sequence joins TRBV7-9 and TRBJ2-7; D is uncertain. With 4 bases removed from V and 12 bases from J, the gap between germline ends came to 16 bases. The CDR3 covers 12 residues. The V gene's germline CDR1 is SEHNR and CDR2 FQNEAQ (reference sequence). The CDR3 region has the DNA TGTGCCAGCAGCTCCCCTACCCTCGCGCCGTACTTC. Its protein product is CASSSPTLAPYF.

This clonotype was picked up many times. The chain has TRBV29-1 and TRBJ2-7, with 8 bases that match TRBD1. V shed 4 bases and J 5 bases; nucleotides not matched to a gene: 7. The CDR3 extends over 13 amino acids. Germline V CDR1 and CDR2: SQVTM, ANQGSEA. Written as DNA, the CDR3 is TGCAGCGTTGCCAGGGGGCGGAATCACGAGCAGTACTTC. Protein sequence: CSVARGRNHEQYF.

This clonotype was detected many times. This rearrangement joins TRBV19 to TRBJ1-5; D is ambiguous. CDR1 and CDR2 (germline): LNHDA, SQIVND (reference sequence). This CDR3 comprises 15 residues. V lost 3 bases, J lost 5 bases, and 14 bases lay in between. The CDR3 nucleotides read TGTGCCAGTAGTATCGTTGTGGCGGGGTATCAGCCCCAGCATTTT. Its translation: CASSIVVAGYQPQHF.

V is TRBV19 and J is TRBJ1-6; TRBD1 aligns across 12 bases. This CDR3 comprises 18 residues. Germline CDR1 LNHDA, CDR2 SQIVND (reference sequence). J was trimmed by 8 bases and V by 6 bases; bases with no gene match: 14. The CDR3 sequence: CASSVTGTGGLMDSPLHF. The CDR3 region has the DNA TGTGCCAGTAGCGTAACCGGGACAGGGGGCTTGATGGATTCACCCCTCCACTTT.

The J gene is TRBJ2-7, the V gene TRBV7-9; D is unresolved. V lost 7 bases to trimming and J lost 4 bases, with 14 bases between them. CDR3 length equals 13 residues. Germline values: CDR1 SEHNR, CDR2 FQNEAQ (reference sequence). Here the CDR3 DNA reads TGTGCCAGCACCAGCCCTATGATGTACGAGCAGTACTTC. It translates to CASTSPMMYEQYF.

This clonotype was seen only a few times. The junction departs from germline at one end; a sequencing error may be responsible. V usage is TRBV5-1 and J usage is TRBJ2-7; 8 bases are shared with TRBD2. CDR1 is SGHRS and CDR2 is YFSETQ in the germline V gene. CDR3 length equals 14 residues. The chain's CDR3 is CASSPGLDVLEQYF. CDR3 nucleotides: TGTGCCAGCAGCCCGGGACTAGACGTCCTCGAGCAGTACTTC.

J is TRBJ2-7 and V is TRBV2; D might be TRBD1 (5 bases). The J call is doubtful: the DNA matches TRBJ2-1 better. Germline V gene lookup returns CDR1 SNHLY and CDR2 FYNNEI. This CDR3 spans 13 amino acids. CDR3 sequence (DNA): TGTGCCAGCCGTAGGGGCGGCTACAATGAGCAGTTCTTC. It yields the protein CASRRGGYNEQFF.

The chain is built from TRBV5-6 and TRBJ2-2; TRBD1 aligns across 8 bases. Trimming took 2 bases from V and 5 from J; bases not matched to a gene: 8. Germline assignment: CDR1 SGHDT and CDR2 YYEEEE. The CDR3 loop spans 16 amino acids. The CDR3 spells CASSLVGQASTGELFF. The CDR3 region has the DNA TGTGCCAGCAGCTTAGTGGGACAGGCGAGTACCGGGGAGCTGTTTTTT.

The chain joins TRBV29-1 to TRBJ2-5; a possible D gene is TRBD1 (5 bases). The length of the CDR3 is 12 residues. The germline V and J ends were trimmed by 8 bases and 4 bases, with 14 bases remaining between them. The V gene's germline CDR1 is SQVTM and CDR2 ANQGSEA. Here the CDR3 DNA reads TGCAGCTTGACAGCGATAGGAGAGACCCAGTACTTC. Amino acid sequence: CSLTAIGETQYF.

The chain links TRBV7-2 to TRBJ2-7; the D gene is possibly TRBD2 (5 bases). Trimming took 5 bases from V and 5 from J, leaving 19 bases between them. The CDR3 is made up of 15 amino acids. The germline V gene encodes CDR1 SGHTA and CDR2 FQGNSA. In nucleotides, the CDR3 is TGTGCCAGCAGCCAGCAGGCGGGCCGGAGTCACGAGCAGTACTTC. Translation gives CASSQQAGRSHEQYF.

The chain joins TRBV29-1 to TRBJ2-2; 15 bases match TRBD2. With V trimmed by 4 bases and J by 6 bases, 6 bases remained unmatched. The CDR3 contains 16 residues. Per the germline V gene, CDR1 is SQVTM and CDR2 is ANQGSEA. The CDR3 nucleotides read TGCAGCGTTGCGGGACTAGCGGGAGGTGACGCCGGGGAGCTGTTTTTT. It codes for CSVAGLAGGDAGELFF.